This T cell receptor beta chain was obtained from a study of cytomegalovirus exposure and HLA in healthy donors. In the case of this clone: Antigen specificity is unknown.

PCR primers comprised 60 Vbeta and 13 Jbeta primers. Some clones are missing from TCRdb's copy, which holds only in-frame ones; the method was immunoSEQ multiplex PCR. The repertoire table contains 130,000 or so clones. Germline loops: CDR1 LNHDA, CDR2 SQIVND (reference sequence). The CDR3 length is 16 residues. Overall study findings and caveats: TRBV6-2, TRBV6-3 and other indistinguishable V segments were excluded.

This sequence originates from a woman aged 40 to 50 in good health and CMV-seropositive. This chain connects TRBV19 to TRBJ2-5; TRBD2 matches 8 bases. The J call is uncertain, as TRBJ2-7 better fits the DNA end. Sequenced material: PBMCs. CDR3 DNA sequence: TGTGCCAGTAGTACCCCCCAGGAGCGGGAGATAGACGAGCAGTACTTC. Amino acid sequence: CASSTPQEREIDEQYF.